This TCR beta chain is drawn from a study of cytomegalovirus exposure and HLA in healthy donors. A multiplex PCR was run with 60 Vbeta primers and 13 Jbeta primers. Original data processing: Later, 65 million to 85 million unique TCR beta chains were counted in an analysis, and about 12 million of them were shared. Sequenced by immunoSEQ multiplex PCR; TCRdb stores in-frame clones only, minus some. V and J calls and clone size are as listed in that table; D and trimming were resolved from the DNA. This table holds 70,000 to 95,000 clones, around 74% found once. This CDR3 comprises 15 residues. Germline CDR1 is SGHDN and CDR2 is FVKESK. The V end lost 1 base, the J end lost 3 bases, and 10 bases lay between the germline ends.

Sequencing was performed on PBMCs. The TCR comes from a man younger than 45 in good health and CMV-seropositive. The chain combines TRBV14 with TRBJ2-1, with D possibly matching TRBD1 (5 bases). The CDR3 here is CASSQGAGIYNEQFF. The DNA for the CDR3 is TGTGCCAGCAGCCAAGGTGCAGGGATCTACAATGAGCAGTTCTTC.